Given below is one T cell receptor (beta chain) in context. As yet, its antigen is unknown. Generated by immunoSEQ multiplex PCR, the TCRdb table keeps only in-frame clones and is missing some. There are 86,000 or so clones in the sample; roughly 97% occur only once, and around 0.03% lies in the top ten. This record belongs to a study of human thymus T cells. V shed 3 bases and J 4 bases; nucleotides not matched to a gene: 11. Germline CDR1 reads MNHEY; CDR2 reads SMNVEV (reference sequence). The length of the CDR3 is 16 residues. Study conclusions and caveats: Related work showed strongly overlapping thymic repertoires across unrelated individuals. Thymic and blood repertoires appeared to show biased V and J gene usage.

Thymic tissue was derived from resections collected during corrective heart surgery. This sequence originates from a boy younger than two with a congenital heart defect but otherwise immunologically healthy. This chain links TRBV27 with TRBJ2-7, with TRBD2 identical over 8 bases. Sequenced sample: thymus tissue. The CDR3 protein is CASSLGLEREWYEQYF. The CDR3 nucleotides are TGTGCCAGCAGTTTGGGTCTGGAGCGGGAGTGGTACGAGCAGTACTTC.